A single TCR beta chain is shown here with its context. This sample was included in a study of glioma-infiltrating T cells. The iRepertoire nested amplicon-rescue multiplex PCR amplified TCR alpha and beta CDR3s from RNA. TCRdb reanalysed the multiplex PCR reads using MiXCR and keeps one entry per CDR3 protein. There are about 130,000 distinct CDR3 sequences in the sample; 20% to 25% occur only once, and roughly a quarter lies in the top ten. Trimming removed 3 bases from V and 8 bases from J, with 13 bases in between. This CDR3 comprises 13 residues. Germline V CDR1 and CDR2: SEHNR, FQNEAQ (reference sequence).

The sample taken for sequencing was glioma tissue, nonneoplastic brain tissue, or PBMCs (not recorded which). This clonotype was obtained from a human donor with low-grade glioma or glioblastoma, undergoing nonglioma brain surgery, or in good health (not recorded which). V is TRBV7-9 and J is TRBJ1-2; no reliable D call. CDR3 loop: CASSLQGAEGYTF. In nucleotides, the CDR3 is TGTGCCAGCAGCTTGCAAGGTGCAGAAGGCTACACCTTC.